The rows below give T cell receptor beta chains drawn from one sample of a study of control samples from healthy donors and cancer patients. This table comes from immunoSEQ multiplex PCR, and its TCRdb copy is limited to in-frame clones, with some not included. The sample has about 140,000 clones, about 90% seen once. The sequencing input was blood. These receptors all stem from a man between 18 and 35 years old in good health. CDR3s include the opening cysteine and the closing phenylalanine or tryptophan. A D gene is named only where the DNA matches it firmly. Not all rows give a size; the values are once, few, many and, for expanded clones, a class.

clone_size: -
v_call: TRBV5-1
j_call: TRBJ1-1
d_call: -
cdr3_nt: TGCGCCAGCAGCTTGTCGGCCTACACTGAAGCTTTCTTT
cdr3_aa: CASSLSAYTEAFF

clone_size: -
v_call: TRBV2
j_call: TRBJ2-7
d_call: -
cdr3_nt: TGTGCCAGCAGTGAAGTAGGGAGGACGGGAACCCTCTACGAGCAGTACTTC
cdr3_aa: CASSEVGRTGTLYEQYF

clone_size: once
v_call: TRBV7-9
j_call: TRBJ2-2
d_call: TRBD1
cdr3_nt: TGTGCCAGCAGCTTGCGGACAGGGGGCGTAATTTACCGGGAGCTGTTTTTT
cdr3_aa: CASSLRTGGVIYRELFF

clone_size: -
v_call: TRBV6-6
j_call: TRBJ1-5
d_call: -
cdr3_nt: TGTGCCAGCAGTTCCTCGGGGGCTGATAGCAATCAGCCCCAGCATTTT
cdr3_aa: CASSSSGADSNQPQHF

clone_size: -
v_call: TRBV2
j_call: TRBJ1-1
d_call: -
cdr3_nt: TGTGCCAGCAGTGTTGATAAGGGATCCACTGAAGCTTTCTTT
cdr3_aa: CASSVDKGSTEAFF

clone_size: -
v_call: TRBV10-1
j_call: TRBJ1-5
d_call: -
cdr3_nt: TGCGCCATCCCGCGAGATGGGGGCAATCAGCCCCAGCATTTT
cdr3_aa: CAIPRDGGNQPQHF

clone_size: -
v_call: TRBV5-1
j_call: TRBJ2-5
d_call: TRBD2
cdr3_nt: TGCGCCAGCAGCTTCGGGGGGGTCCAAGAGACCCAGTACTTC
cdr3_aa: CASSFGGVQETQYF

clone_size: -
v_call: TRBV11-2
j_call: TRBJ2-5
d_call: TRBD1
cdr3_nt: TGTGCCAGCAGCTTAGATTGGTTGACTCCGGGACAGGGGGAGACCCAGTACTTC
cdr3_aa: CASSLDWLTPGQGETQYF

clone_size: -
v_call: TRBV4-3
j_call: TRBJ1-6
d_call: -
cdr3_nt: TGCGCCAGCAGCCAAGCCAAGGGGGTCCTAGGATATAGCTCCTATAATTCACCCCTCCACTTT
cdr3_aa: CASSQAKGVLGYSSYNSPLHF

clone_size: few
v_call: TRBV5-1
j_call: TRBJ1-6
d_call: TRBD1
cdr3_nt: TGCGCCAGCACCTCCGGGACAGGCGGTTCACCCCTCCACTTT
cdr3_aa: CASTSGTGGSPLHF

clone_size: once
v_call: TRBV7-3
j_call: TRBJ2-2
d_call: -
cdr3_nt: TGTGCCAGCAGCTATGACGGAGGGGGCACCGGGGAGCTGTTTTTT
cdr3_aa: CASSYDGGGTGELFF

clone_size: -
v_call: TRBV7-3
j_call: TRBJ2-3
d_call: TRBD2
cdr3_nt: TGTGCCAGCAGCTTAGGTAGCGGGGGTCCAGATACGCAGTATTTT
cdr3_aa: CASSLGSGGPDTQYF

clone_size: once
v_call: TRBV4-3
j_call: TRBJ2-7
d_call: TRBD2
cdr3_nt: TGCGCCAGCAGCTATCGACTAGCGGGGGTCGAGCAGTACTTC
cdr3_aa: CASSYRLAGVEQYF

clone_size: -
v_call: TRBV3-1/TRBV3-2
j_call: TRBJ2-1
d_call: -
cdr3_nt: TGTGCCAGCAGCCAGCGGGGGCGGTACAATGAGCAGTTCTTC
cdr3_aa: CASSQRGRYNEQFF

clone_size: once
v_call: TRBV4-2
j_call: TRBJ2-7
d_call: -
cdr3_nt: TGTGCCAGCAGCCAAGTACTGGGGGACTACGAGCAGTACTTC
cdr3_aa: CASSQVLGDYEQYF

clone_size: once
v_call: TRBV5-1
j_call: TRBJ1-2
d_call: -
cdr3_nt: TGCGCCAGCAGCTTGCCCCCACAGGGTAGCGGTGACTATGGCTACACCTTC
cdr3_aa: CASSLPPQGSGDYGYTF

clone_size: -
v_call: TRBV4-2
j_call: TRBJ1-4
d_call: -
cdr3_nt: TGTGCCAGCAGTCCCGACGGAGGTCGAGAAGAAAAACTGTTTTTT
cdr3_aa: CASSPDGGREEKLFF

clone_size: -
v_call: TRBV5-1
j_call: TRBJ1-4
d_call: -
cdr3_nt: TGCGCCAGCAGCTCCAGGACGGGTTGGAATGAAAAACTGTTTTTT
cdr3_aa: CASSSRTGWNEKLFF

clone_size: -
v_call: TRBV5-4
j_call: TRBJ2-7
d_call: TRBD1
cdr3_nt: TGTGCCAGCAGCTGGGGAGACAGGGAGGAGCAGTACTTC
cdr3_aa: CASSWGDREEQYF

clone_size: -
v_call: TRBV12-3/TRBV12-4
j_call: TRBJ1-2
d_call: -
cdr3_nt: TGTGCCAGCAGGCTGGGGACGGTCTATGGCTACACCTTC
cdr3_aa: CASRLGTVYGYTF

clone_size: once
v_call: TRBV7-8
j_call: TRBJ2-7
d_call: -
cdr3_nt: TGTGCCAGCAGCGGAAGAGAAGGTCTCTACGAGCAGTACTTC
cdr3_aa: CASSGREGLYEQYF

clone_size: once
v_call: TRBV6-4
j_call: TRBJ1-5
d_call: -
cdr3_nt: TGTGCCAGCAGTGCCACGACGGATCAGCCCCAGCATTTT
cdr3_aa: CASSATTDQPQHF

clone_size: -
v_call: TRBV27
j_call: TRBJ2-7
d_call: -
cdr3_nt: TGTGCCAGCAGGCCAGACAGGTTCTCCTACGAGCAGTACTTC
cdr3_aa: CASRPDRFSYEQYF

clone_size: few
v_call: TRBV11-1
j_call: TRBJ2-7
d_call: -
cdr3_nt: TGTGCCAGCAGCAGCCGATTGGGGGCCAGCTCCTACGAGCAGTACTTC
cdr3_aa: CASSSRLGASSYEQYF

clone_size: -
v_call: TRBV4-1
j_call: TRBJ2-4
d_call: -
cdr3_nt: TGCGCCAGCAGCCAAGATGACGGGGAAAACATTCAGTACTTC
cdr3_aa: CASSQDDGENIQYF

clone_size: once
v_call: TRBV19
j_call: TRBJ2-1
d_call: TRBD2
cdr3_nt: TGTGCCAGTAGTATAGATCGAGCGGGGGGCGGGTACAATGAGCAGTTCTTC
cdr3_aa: CASSIDRAGGGYNEQFF

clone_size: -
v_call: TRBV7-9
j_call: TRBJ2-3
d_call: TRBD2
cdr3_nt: TGTGCCAGCAGCTTAGTCCGCGGACTAGCGGGGGACACAGATACGCAGTATTTT
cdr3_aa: CASSLVRGLAGDTDTQYF

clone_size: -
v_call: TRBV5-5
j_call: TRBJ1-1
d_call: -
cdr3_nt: TGTGCCAGCAGCTTGGGCCCTGGGGTGAACACTGAAGCTTTCTTT
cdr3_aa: CASSLGPGVNTEAFF

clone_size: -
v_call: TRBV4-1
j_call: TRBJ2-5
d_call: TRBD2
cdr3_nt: TGCGCCAGCAGCCAAGATTCGGGGCTAGCGGTAATTCGGGAGACCCAGTACTTC
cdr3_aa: CASSQDSGLAVIRETQYF

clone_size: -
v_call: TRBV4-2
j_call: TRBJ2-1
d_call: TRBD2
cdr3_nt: TGTGCCAGCAGCGGCGGTCCCTCTAGCGGGGGGTACAATGAGCAGTTCTTC
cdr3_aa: CASSGGPSSGGYNEQFF

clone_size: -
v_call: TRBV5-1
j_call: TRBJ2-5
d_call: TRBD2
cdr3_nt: TGCGCCAGCAGCTTGAAAGCGGGGGGCAACCAAGAGACCCAGTACTTC
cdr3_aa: CASSLKAGGNQETQYF

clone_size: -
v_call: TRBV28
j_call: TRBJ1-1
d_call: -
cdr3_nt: TGTGCCAGCAGTACCGGGACTGTGGTGAACACTGAAGCTTTCTTT
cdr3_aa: CASSTGTVVNTEAFF

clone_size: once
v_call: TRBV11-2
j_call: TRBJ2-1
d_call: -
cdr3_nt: TGTGCCAGCAGCTTAAGGGGGGTACAGGGGTGGTCCTACAATGAGCAGTTCTTC
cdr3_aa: CASSLRGVQGWSYNEQFF

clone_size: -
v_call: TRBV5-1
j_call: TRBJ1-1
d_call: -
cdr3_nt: TGCGCCAGCAGTGAAGGTATGAACACTGAAGCTTTCTTT
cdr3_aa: CASSEGMNTEAFF

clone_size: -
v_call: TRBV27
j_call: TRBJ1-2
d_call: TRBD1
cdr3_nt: TGTGCCAGCACCACCGGACAGGGAGATATCTATGGCTACACCTTC
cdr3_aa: CASTTGQGDIYGYTF

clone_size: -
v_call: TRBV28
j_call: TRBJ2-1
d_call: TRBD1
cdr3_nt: TGTGCCAGCAGTTTACTCGGACAGGGGTACAATGAGCAGTTCTTC
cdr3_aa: CASSLLGQGYNEQFF

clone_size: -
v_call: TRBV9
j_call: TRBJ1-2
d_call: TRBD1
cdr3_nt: TGTGCCAGCAGCGCCCGACAGGGGGCGCGATATGGCTACACCTTC
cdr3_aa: CASSARQGARYGYTF

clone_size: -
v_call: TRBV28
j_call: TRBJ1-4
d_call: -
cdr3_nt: TGTGCCAGCAGTTTCCCTACAGGGATGGGCGAAAAACTGTTTTTT
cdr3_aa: CASSFPTGMGEKLFF

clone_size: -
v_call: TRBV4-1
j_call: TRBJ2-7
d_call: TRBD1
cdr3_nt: TGCGCCAGCAGCCAACGGGGACAGGGCCTCGGCGAGCAGTACTTC
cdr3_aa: CASSQRGQGLGEQYF

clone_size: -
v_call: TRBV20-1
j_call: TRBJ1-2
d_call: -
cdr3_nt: TGCAGTGCTGGATGGAACGGCTACACCTTC
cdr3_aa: CSAGWNGYTF

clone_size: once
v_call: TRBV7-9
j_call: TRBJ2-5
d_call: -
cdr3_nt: TGTGCCAGCAGCTTCGTCGGCTTGTACCAAGAGACCCAGTACTTC
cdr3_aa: CASSFVGLYQETQYF

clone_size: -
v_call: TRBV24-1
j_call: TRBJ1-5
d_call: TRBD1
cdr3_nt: TGTGCCACCAGTACAACAGGGGGCGGCAATCAGCCCCAGCATTTT
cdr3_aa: CATSTTGGGNQPQHF

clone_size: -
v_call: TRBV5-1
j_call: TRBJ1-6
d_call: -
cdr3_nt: TGCGCCAGCAGCTTGTACGTTTCACAGGGCCTGAATTCACCCCTCCACTTT
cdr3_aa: CASSLYVSQGLNSPLHF

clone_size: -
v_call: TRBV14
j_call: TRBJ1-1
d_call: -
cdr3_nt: TGTGCCAGCAGCCCCTGGGGGGGGCGGAACACTGAAGCTTTCTTT
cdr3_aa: CASSPWGGRNTEAFF

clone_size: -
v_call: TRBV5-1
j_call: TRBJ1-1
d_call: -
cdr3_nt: TGCGCCAGCAGCGGCTATTCGACAGACAACACTGAAGCTTTCTTT
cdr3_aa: CASSGYSTDNTEAFF

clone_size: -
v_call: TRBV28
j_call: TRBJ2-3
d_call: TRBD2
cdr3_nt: TGTGCCAGCAGTCCTTGGGGCGGGGGGGCCTATAGTCCGTCAGATACGCAGTATTTT
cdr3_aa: CASSPWGGGAYSPSDTQYF

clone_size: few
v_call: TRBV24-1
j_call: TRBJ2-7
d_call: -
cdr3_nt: TGTGCCACCAGTGATTTGGGGTACGAGCAGTACTTC
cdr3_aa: CATSDLGYEQYF

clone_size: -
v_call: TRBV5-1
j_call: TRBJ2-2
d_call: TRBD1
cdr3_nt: TGCGCCAGCAGCTCCACCCCGACAGGGGGGGGCACCGGGGAGCTGTTTTTT
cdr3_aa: CASSSTPTGGGTGELFF

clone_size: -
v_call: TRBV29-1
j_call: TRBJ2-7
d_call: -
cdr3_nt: TGCAGCGTTCGAGGGACGGTGAGCTCCTACGAGCAGTACTTC
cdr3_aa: CSVRGTVSSYEQYF

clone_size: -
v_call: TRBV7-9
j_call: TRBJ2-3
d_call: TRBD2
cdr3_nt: TGTGCCAGCAGCATCGGGACTAGCGGGGATACGCAGTATTTT
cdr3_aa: CASSIGTSGDTQYF

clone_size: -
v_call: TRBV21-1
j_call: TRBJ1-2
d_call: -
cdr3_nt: TGTGCCAGCAGCATGGGGGGGACAGGGCATGGCTACACCTTC
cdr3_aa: CASSMGGTGHGYTF

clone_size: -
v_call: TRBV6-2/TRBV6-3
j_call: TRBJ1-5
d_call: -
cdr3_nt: TGTGCCAGCAGTTCCCCGGGGGGCAATCAGCCCCAGCATTTT
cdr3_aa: CASSSPGGNQPQHF

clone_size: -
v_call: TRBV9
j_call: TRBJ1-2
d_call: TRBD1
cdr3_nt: TGTGCCAGCAGCGTAGGAACCGAAGCCGGGACAGGGAGGAACTATGGCTACACCTTC
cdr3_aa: CASSVGTEAGTGRNYGYTF